This T cell receptor beta chain emerged from a study of shared clonotypes between healthy human individuals. The germline CDR1 and CDR2 sequences are SGHAT and FQNNGV. The CDR3 covers 14 residues. The ends were cut back, 5 bases at V and 6 bases at J, with 17 bases in the middle. For this clone: Its target is unknown.

Study-level points and caveats: Several donors held approximately 4.5% of naive CD4 clonotypes in common.

As processed by the authors: Junction-only immunoSEQ data arrived without quality scores, meaning filtering differed. Method: immunoSEQ multiplex PCR; TCRdb's copy keeps in-frame clones and lacks some. V and J calls and clone size are copied from that table; D and trimming were computed from the DNA. The table lists over 150,000 clones, 66% of them singletons. The sequenced material came from memory CD4+ T cells sorted from blood. The sample's subset: CD45RA-negative fraction. The sequence was obtained from a man aged 30 to 39 in good health. J is TRBJ2-7 and V is TRBV11-2; D is possibly TRBD2 (7 bases). CDR3 loop: CASSPEGGHSEQYF. Written as DNA, the CDR3 is TGTGCCAGCAGCCCCGAGGGGGGGCACAGCGAGCAGTACTTC.